This T cell receptor beta chain was identified in a study of T-cell reconstitution after alpha-beta-depleted transplantation in children. Germline assignment: CDR1 DFQATT and CDR2 SNEGSKA (reference sequence). The ends lost 3 bases at V and 0 bases at J; junction bases unmatched: 10. The CDR3 covers 17 residues. Using unique molecular identifiers, the investigators prepared the TCRbeta library. TCRdb reprocessed the PCR reads via MiXCR and lists one record per CDR3 protein. The sample gives approximately 590,000 distinct CDR3 sequences, roughly a tenth of which show up once; roughly 4% is in the top ten.

Specimen: PBMCs from the stem cell graft donor, collected from the stem cell graft. The TCR originated in a human donor who donated a stem cell graft to a child with acute myeloid leukemia. This chain joins TRBV20-1 and TRBJ2-7; the match to TRBD2 covers 11 bases. CDR3 residues: CSASSRLAGQFSYEQYF. Written as DNA, the CDR3 is TGCAGTGCTAGTAGTAGACTAGCGGGACAATTCTCCTACGAGCAGTACTTC.